This entry lists 2 T cell receptor beta chains sequenced from one sample in a study of blood T cell repertoires in COVID-19. Sequencing used immunoSEQ multiplex PCR; TCRdb keeps in-frame clones, though not all of them. The sample holds about 130,000 clones, around 88% seen once. Sequencing was done on a sample of peripheral blood. Every receptor here comes from a man between 60 and 75 years old with COVID-19, enrolled during active disease.

This clone was counted only a few times. The rearrangement uses TRBV7-2 and TRBJ2-3, with 8 positions matching TRBD2. The CDR3 extends over 15 amino acids. Per the germline V gene, CDR1 is SGHTA and CDR2 is FQGNSA. Trimming took 5 bases from V and 6 from J; bases not matched to a gene: 10. CDR3 DNA sequence: TGTGCCAGCAGCCCTACCGGGACTAGAGGCGATACGCAGTATTTT. Translation gives CASSPTGTRGDTQYF.

The chain recombines TRBV29-1 with TRBJ2-7; 10 nucleotides line up with TRBD1. The trim removed 3 bases at V and 2 bases at J, leaving 13 bases unmatched. The CDR3 is made up of 17 amino acids. Germline V gene data show CDR1 as SQVTM and CDR2 as ANQGSEA. This CDR3 reads CSVEMFWDRGNTYEQYF. The CDR3 DNA follows: TGCAGCGTTGAGATGTTTTGGGACAGGGGAAATACCTACGAGCAGTACTTC.